The 8 T cell receptor beta chains below come from one sample, sequenced in a study of monozygotic twins with cystic fibrosis. Method: immunoSEQ multiplex PCR; TCRdb's copy keeps in-frame clones and lacks some. The data contain over 10,000 clones, 85% of them seen just once; the ten biggest clones take up 0.54%. Specimen: blood. These receptors all come from a man aged 18 to 30 with cystic fibrosis.

This rearrangement joins TRBV18 to TRBJ2-3; 11 bases fit TRBD2. This CDR3 has 16 amino acids. Germline CDR1 reads KGHSH; CDR2 reads LQKENI. Losses at the gene ends were 4 bases for V and 7 bases for J; bases not matched to a gene: 10. CDR3 nucleotide sequence: TGTGCCAGCTCACAAACTAGCGGGAGAGCGGGATATACGCAGTATTTT. Translated: CASSQTSGRAGYTQYF.

V is TRBV30 and J is TRBJ2-7; D unresolved. The ends were cut back, 0 bases at V and 12 bases at J, with 15 bases in the middle. Germline V gene lookup returns CDR1 GTSNPN and CDR2 SVGIG (reference sequence). This CDR3 region has 12 residues. The CDR3 here is CAWSVYRSGRYF. CDR3 bases: TGTGCCTGGAGTGTATACCGCTCTGGGCGGTACTTC.

This rearrangement joins TRBV6-6 to TRBJ2-7; TRBD2 might be the D (6 bases). Trimming pared 11 bases from V and 2 bases from J, leaving 19 bases between. Germline V gene data show CDR1 as MNHNY and CDR2 as SVGAGI (reference sequence). The CDR3 has 14 residues. The DNA of the CDR3 is TGTGCCGCCGCCGTGGGGACTTCTACCTACGAGCAGTACTTC. This translates into CAAAVGTSTYEQYF.

The chain carries TRBV14 and TRBJ2-5; maybe TRBD2 (6 bases). This CDR3 has 14 amino acids. Per the germline V gene, CDR1 is SGHDN and CDR2 is FVKESK. V dropped 4 bases and J dropped 4 bases, with 13 bases sitting between them. In DNA, the CDR3 is TGTGCCAGCAGCCTCTGGAGAGCGGGAGAGACCCAGTACTTC. Translated: CASSLWRAGETQYF.

V is TRBV14 and J is TRBJ2-2; D is perhaps TRBD2 (6 bases). This CDR3 has 18 residues. Trimming removed 3 bases at V and 0 bases at J, with 17 bases between. Per germline, CDR1 SGHDN and CDR2 FVKESK. The CDR3 is CASSQYRGTAANTGELFF. CDR3 nucleotide sequence: TGTGCCAGCAGCCAGTATCGGGGGACTGCGGCGAACACCGGGGAGCTGTTTTTT.

The CDR3 spells CASSFSLPGRTYNEQFF. The CDR3 coding sequence is TGTGCCAGCAGTTTTAGCCTCCCGGGGCGGACCTACAATGAGCAGTTCTTC. The chain carries TRBV27 and TRBJ2-1; D possibly uses TRBD1 or TRBD2 (5 bases each). CDR3 length: 17 residues. Germline V lookup: CDR1 MNHEY, CDR2 SMNVEV (reference sequence). V lost 3 bases to trimming and J lost 2 bases, with 17 bases between them.

The chain is built from TRBV14 and TRBJ2-1, with D maybe TRBD2 (5 bases). This CDR3 contains 12 residues. Trimming removed 6 bases at V and 6 bases at J, with 9 bases between. The germline gives CDR1 SGHDN, CDR2 FVKESK. The CDR3 region has the DNA TGTGCCAGCAGATCGGGATCCAATGAGCAGTTCTTC. Translation gives CASRSGSNEQFF.

V is TRBV5-1 and J is TRBJ2-3; D unresolved. Germline lookup yields CDR1 SGHRS and CDR2 YFSETQ. This CDR3 comprises 14 residues. V lost 1 base, J lost 2 bases, and 8 bases lay in between. The CDR3 here is CASSLLGTTDTQYF. CDR3 DNA sequence: TGCGCCAGCAGCTTGTTGGGTACCACAGATACGCAGTATTTT.